This record looks at one T cell receptor beta chain sequence and its context. Its antigen is currently unknown. These data originate in a study of CD8+ T cells in alopecia areata. The wider study: The drug, oral tofacitinib, was given to treated patients at 5 to 10 mg twice daily. For treated patients, severity scores reflected the percentage of scalp area affected.

Study-wide results and caveats: Researchers report lesional scalp, most notably alopecia totalis/universalis, outstripped normal scalp in clonality.

Described treatment: oral pan-JAK inhibitor, 5-10 mg twice daily. Peripheral blood samples and lesional scalp punch biopsies were obtained from alopecia areata patients. Reverse transcribed after extraction, RNA yielded cDNA as the sequencing template. Method: immunoSEQ multiplex PCR; TCRdb's copy keeps in-frame clones and lacks some. The table lists 15,000 to 20,000 clones, around 60% of them singletons. Deletions cut 4 bases from V and 6 bases from J, with 13 bases between. This CDR3 spans 13 amino acids. CDR1 is SGHRS and CDR2 is YFSETQ in the germline V gene. The V gene is TRBV5-1, the J gene TRBJ1-2; no definite D call. This sample comprised skin, obtained at week 4, from a patient treated with tofacitinib. This TCR was recovered from a human donor with alopecia areata. As DNA, the CDR3 is TGCGCCAGCAGCCCGGTCGGGGTCCATGGCTACACCTTC. This encodes CASSPVGVHGYTF.